The clone carrying this T cell receptor (beta chain) has a single count. The entry originates in a study of blood T cell repertoires in COVID-19. Whole-study context: Whether acute or convalescent, the COVID-19 samples came from the United States, Italy and Spain.

This CDR3 has 11 residues. Germline V gives CDR1 DFQATT, CDR2 SNEGSKA (reference sequence). Between the trimmed V and J ends, which lost 2 bases and 11 bases, there was a span of 12 bases. Seattle patients were enrolled during active infection and followed longitudinally. Original analysis: Reference gene primer amplification in the assay estimated nucleated cell counts. Measured with immunoSEQ multiplex PCR; TCRdb has only the in-frame clones, and not every one. V and J calls and clone size are given by that table; D and trimming were obtained from the DNA. The data hold around 60,000 clones, with approximately 84% observed a single time.

The clonotype originates from a man aged 55 to 70 with COVID-19, enrolled during active disease. The rearrangement uses TRBV20-1 and TRBJ1-2, with D maybe TRBD1 (5 bases). The sequenced sample was peripheral blood. CDR3 in amino acids: CSARSLGGYTF. CDR3 bases: TGCAGTGCTAGATCTTTGGGGGGTTACACCTTC.